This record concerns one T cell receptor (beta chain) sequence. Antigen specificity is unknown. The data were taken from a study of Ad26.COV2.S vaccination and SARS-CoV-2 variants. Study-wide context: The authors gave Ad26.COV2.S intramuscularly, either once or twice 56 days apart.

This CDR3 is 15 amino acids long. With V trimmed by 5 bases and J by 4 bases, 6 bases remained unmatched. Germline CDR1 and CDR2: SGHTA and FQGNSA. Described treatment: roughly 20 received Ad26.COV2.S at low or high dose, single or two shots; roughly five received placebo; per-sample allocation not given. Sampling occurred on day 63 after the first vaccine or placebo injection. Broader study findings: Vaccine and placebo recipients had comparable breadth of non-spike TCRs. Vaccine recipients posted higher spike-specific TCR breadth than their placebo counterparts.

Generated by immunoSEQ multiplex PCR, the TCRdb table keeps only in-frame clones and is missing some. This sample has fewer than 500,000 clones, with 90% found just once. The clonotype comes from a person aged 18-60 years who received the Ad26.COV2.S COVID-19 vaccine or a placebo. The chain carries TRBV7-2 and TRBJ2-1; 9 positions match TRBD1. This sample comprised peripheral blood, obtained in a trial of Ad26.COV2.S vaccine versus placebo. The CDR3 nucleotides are TGTGCCAGCAGCCCAACGGGACAGGGTTACAATGAGCAGTTCTTC. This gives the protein CASSPTGQGYNEQFF.